This passage covers 24 T cell receptor beta chains from one sample sequenced in a study of blood T cells in healthy people across ages. Next came a second PCR, run for roughly 6 to 11 cycles, which used a sample-barcoded 5' primer along with a J-beta primer mix. TCRdb re-called the 5' RACE reads through MiXCR, storing one row per CDR3 protein. The sample carries around 1,500,000 distinct CDR3 sequences, 42% recorded once. Source material: blood. These receptors were obtained from a woman aged 18-35 years in good health.

This clonotype was counted only a few times. The chain employs TRBV5-1 and TRBJ2-1, with 12 bases lining up with TRBD2. Germline CDR1 is SGHRS and CDR2 is YFSETQ. This CDR3 is built from 16 residues. V gave up 0 bases and J gave up 3 bases; unmatched junction bases: 1. The CDR3 sequence is CASSLVTSGSYNEQFF. DNA for the CDR3: TGCGCCAGCAGCTTGGTGACTAGCGGGAGCTACAATGAGCAGTTCTTC.

This clonotype was counted between two and nine times. CDR3 nucleotide sequence: TGTGCCAGCGGCGGACAGGGTCGGGAGACCCAGTACTTC. Encoded protein: CASGGQGRETQYF. The rearrangement links TRBV11-3 to TRBJ2-5, with TRBD1 matching over 8 bases. Losses at the gene ends were 8 bases for V and 5 bases for J; bases not matched to a gene: 7. The CDR3 totals 13 residues. Germline CDR1 is SGHNT and CDR2 is YENEEA.

V gene TRBV20-1 combines with J gene TRBJ2-7; 9 bases match TRBD2. There are 15 residues in the CDR3. Germline CDR1 reads DFQATT; CDR2 reads SNEGSKA (reference sequence). The V segment lost 6 bases and the J segment 5 bases; nucleotides outside the gene matches: 14. The DNA of the CDR3 is TGCAGTGCACACCTTAGCGGGAGTATCCGGAACGAGCAGTACTTC. Protein product: CSAHLSGSIRNEQYF.

V and J are TRBV7-2 and TRBJ2-6; 8 bases agree with TRBD1. CDR3 length: 20 residues. J was trimmed by 1 base and V by 1 base; bases with no gene match: 12. Germline V gene sequence: CDR1 SGHTA, CDR2 FQGNSA. CDR3 bases: TGTGCCAGCAGCTTAGTTGTAGGACAGGGCCCAATTTCTGGGGCCAACGTCCTGACTTTC. It translates to CASSLVVGQGPISGANVLTF.

The chain employs TRBV6-5 and TRBJ2-4, with D uncertain. The CDR3 is 15 residues long. Germline assignment: CDR1 MNHEY and CDR2 SVGAGI. V was shortened by 2 bases and J by 1 base, with 9 bases between the two germline ends. The CDR3 sequence is CASSYGESAKNIQYF. CDR3 DNA: TGTGCCAGCAGTTACGGGGAATCTGCCAAAAACATTCAGTACTTC.

A single count supports this clonotype. An end of the junction differs from the germline gene, which may be a read error. This sequence joins TRBV7-2 and TRBJ2-1; no firm D call. From germline, CDR1 is SGHTA and CDR2 FQGNSA. The CDR3 is 16 amino acids. The DNA for the CDR3 is TGTGCCAGCAGCTTAGCTTGGTCTAGTGGAAACAATAAGCAGTTCTTC. Protein: CASSLAWSSGNNKQFF.

The rearrangement links TRBV7-2 to TRBJ1-2; D is uncertain. Germline lookup yields CDR1 SGHTA and CDR2 FQGNSA. The CDR3 totals 14 residues. The V and J ends lost 1 base and 8 bases respectively, with 14 bases between them. The CDR3 nucleotides are TGTGCCAGCAGCTTAGAGGCCTCGTCGACCGGCTACACCTTC. Translating it yields CASSLEASSTGYTF.

This clonotype was seen a handful of times. The J gene is TRBJ2-7, the V gene TRBV6-5; a possible D gene is TRBD1 (5 bases). This CDR3 region has 14 residues. Germline assignment: CDR1 MNHEY and CDR2 SVGAGI. V lost 6 bases and J 4 bases, leaving 16 bases between the germline ends. CDR3 amino acids: CASSFLGQGYEQYF. CDR3 nucleotides: TGTGCCAGCAGCTTCCTCGGGCAGGGTTACGAGCAGTACTTC.

This clonotype is a singleton in its sample. This chain links TRBV20-1 with TRBJ2-5, with D perhaps matching TRBD2 (5 bases). V shed 1 base and J shed 1 base, with 13 bases lying between them. The CDR3 consists of 15 residues. Looked up from germline, CDR1 is DFQATT and CDR2 is SNEGSKA (reference sequence). CDR3 bases: TGCAGTGCTAGAGGGGGAGCGTGTACCCAAGAGACCCAGTACTTC. This translates into CSARGGACTQETQYF.

The rearrangement links TRBV7-2 to TRBJ2-1; 9 nucleotides agree with TRBD2. V gave up 7 bases and J gave up 4 bases; unmatched junction bases: 14. CDR3 length: 17 amino acids. Germline CDR1 reads SGHTA; CDR2 reads FQGNSA. CDR3 DNA: TGTGCCAGCACCCAGTTGGGCCGCGGACTAGCGTACAATGAGCAGTTCTTC. Its translation: CASTQLGRGLAYNEQFF. Filled out from reference TRBV7-2 and TRBJ2-1, the complete variable domain reads GAGVSQSPSNKVTEKGKDVELRCDPISGHTALYWYRQSLGQGLEFLIYFQGNSAPDKSGLPSDRFSAERTGGSVSTLTIQRTQQEDSAVYLCASTQLGRGLAYNEQFFGPGTRLTVL.

Worth noting for this clonotype: A read error may account for a junction end that differs from germline. The rearrangement joins TRBV12-3 or TRBV12-4 to TRBJ1-1; TRBD1 is a possible D gene (6 bases). The CDR3 runs 17 residues. This CDR3 is CASSPNRDYLLNTVAFF. In DNA, the CDR3 is TGTGCCAGCAGCCCTAACAGGGACTACCTGCTGAACACTGTAGCTTTCTTT.

The chain carries TRBV6-6 and TRBJ2-7, with 10 bases lining up with TRBD1. Germline assignment: CDR1 MNHNY and CDR2 SVGAGI (reference sequence). The CDR3 totals 16 residues. V shed 5 bases, J shed 5 bases, and the junction held 12 bases outside the gene matches. In DNA form, the CDR3 reads TGTGCCAGCAGTATCAATCCGGGACAGGGGTCCGACGAGCAGTACTTC. Translation gives CASSINPGQGSDEQYF.

V usage is TRBV6-2 or TRBV6-3 and J usage is TRBJ2-7; 9 nucleotides agree with TRBD2. Germline trimming cut 4 bases from V and 0 bases from J; bases unmatched to any gene: 7. This CDR3 has 16 residues. CDR1 is MNHEY, CDR2 SVGEGT, per germline. The chain's CDR3 is CASSFPSGAFSYEQYF. CDR3 nucleotide sequence: TGTGCCAGCAGTTTCCCTAGCGGGGCGTTCTCCTACGAGCAGTACTTC.

The chain carries TRBV20-1 and TRBJ1-3, with 8 positions matching TRBD1. Germline assignment: CDR1 DFQATT and CDR2 SNEGSKA (reference sequence). J lost 4 bases, V lost 6 bases, and 11 bases had no gene match. The CDR3 consists of 15 residues. CDR3 protein: CSAHRQGALGNTIYF. In DNA, the CDR3 is TGCAGTGCCCACAGGCAGGGGGCGTTGGGAAACACCATATATTTT.

The chain employs TRBV5-1 and TRBJ1-2; D gene ambiguous. The V gene lost 4 bases and the J gene lost 8 bases, with 24 bases spanning the gap. The CDR3 loop spans 16 amino acids. Germline values: CDR1 SGHRS, CDR2 YFSETQ. For the CDR3, the DNA is TGCGCCAGCAGCCTAGGTGGCGGGGAACGGATGATCGGCTACACCTTC. This encodes CASSLGGGERMIGYTF.

The rearrangement joins TRBV13 to TRBJ2-3, with 9 nucleotides matching TRBD2. CDR1 is PRHDT, CDR2 FYEKMQ, per germline (reference sequence). This CDR3 has 14 amino acids. The junction had 8 bases not matched to a gene; V was cut back by 5 bases and J by 8 bases. CDR3 nucleotide sequence: TGTGCCAGCAGCCTAGCGGGAAGTCTCGGTACGCAGTATTTT. This sequence encodes CASSLAGSLGTQYF. Filled out from reference TRBV13 and TRBJ2-3, the complete variable domain reads AAGVIQSPRHLIKEKRETATLKCYPIPRHDTVYWYQQGPGQDPQFLISFYEKMQSDKGSIPDRFSAQQFSDYHSELNMSSLELGDSALYFCASSLAGSLGTQYFGPGTRLTVL.

The chain recombines TRBV10-1 with TRBJ2-5, with 7 positions matching TRBD1. The germline V gene encodes CDR1 WNHNN and CDR2 SYGVQD (reference sequence). This CDR3 region has 13 residues. V trimming: 6 bases; J trimming: 5 bases; junction bases outside the gene matches: 6. CDR3 nucleotide sequence: TGCGCCAGCAGCAGGGGGTTGTGGGAGACCCAGTACTTC. It specifies CASSRGLWETQYF.

This chain links TRBV28 with TRBJ1-1, with 7 bases identical to TRBD1. Trimming removed 6 bases from V and 4 bases from J; junction bases left unmatched: 8. This CDR3 contains 14 residues. Germline CDR1 reads MDHEN; CDR2 reads SYDVKM. The CDR3 region is CASRKRQGGTEAFF. CDR3 nucleotides: TGTGCCAGCAGGAAGAGACAGGGCGGCACTGAAGCTTTCTTT.

V and J are TRBV13 and TRBJ2-3, with 12 nucleotides matching TRBD2. Trimming removed 3 bases from V and 5 bases from J; junction bases left unmatched: 6. This CDR3 has 16 residues. Germline V gene sequence: CDR1 PRHDT, CDR2 FYEKMQ (reference sequence). CDR3 coding DNA: TGTGCCAGCAGCTTTTCTAGCGGGAGGGCCAAAGATACGCAGTATTTT. Protein: CASSFSSGRAKDTQYF.

This clonotype was seen a few times. The genes are TRBV3-1 and TRBJ2-3, with a weak D call TRBD2 (6 bases). V lost 4 bases and J lost 6, with 11 bases in between. The CDR3 length is 13 residues. CDR1 LGHDT and CDR2 YNNKEL come from the germline V gene (reference sequence). CDR3 DNA sequence: TGTGCCAGCAGCCGTGGGACTGAGGATACGCAGTATTTT. This codes for CASSRGTEDTQYF.

This chain joins TRBV27 and TRBJ1-5; D is uncertain. CDR1 and CDR2 from the germline V gene are MNHEY and SMNVEV (reference sequence). Trimming took off 5 bases at V and 0 bases at J, with 8 bases between the two ends. The CDR3 spans 14 residues. The CDR3 reads CASSPVNSNQPQHF. CDR3 bases: TGTGCCAGCAGTCCTGTTAATAGCAATCAGCCCCAGCATTTT.

This clonotype showed up just a few times. This sequence joins TRBV7-9 and TRBJ2-5; D ambiguous. This CDR3 has 14 amino acids. Germline CDR1 SEHNR, CDR2 FQNEAQ (reference sequence). Trimming took 2 bases from V and 2 from J, leaving 9 bases between them. CDR3 sequence: CASSLRIDQETQYF. The CDR3 DNA is TGTGCCAGCAGCTTACGAATTGATCAAGAGACCCAGTACTTC.

J is TRBJ2-7 and V is TRBV5-7; 15 bases line up with TRBD2. TRBV5-7 is placed among ORFs of uncertain function. V dropped 0 bases and J dropped 3; count of bases not matched to a gene: 13. CDR3 length: 20 residues. The CDR3 sequence is CASSLDFPGLAGGSLYEQYF. For the CDR3, the DNA is TGTGCCAGCAGCTTGGACTTTCCGGGACTAGCGGGAGGATCCCTCTACGAGCAGTACTTC.

This chain connects TRBV7-9 to TRBJ2-1; 11 positions agree with TRBD1. Germline CDR1 SEHNR, CDR2 FQNEAQ (reference sequence). The junction had 9 bases not matched to a gene; V was cut back by 4 bases and J by 7 bases. The CDR3 is made up of 16 amino acids. CDR3 bases: TGTGCCAGCAGCTCCCCCGGGGACAGGGGGGCAAATGAGCAGTTCTTC. Residues: CASSSPGDRGANEQFF.